Sequencing of this TCR beta chain was carried out in a study of identical twins. Study-level points and caveats: Weaker excess twin sharing was seen among beta out-of-frame sequences. Insertions were fewer in abundant cord blood beta clonotypes, whereas memory repertoires showed none of this pattern.

About this clonotype itself: The antigen remains undetermined.

TCRdb used MiXCR to reprocess the 5' RACE reads, holding one entry per CDR3 protein. The sample includes 750,000 to 950,000 distinct CDR3 sequences, 12% seen only once; the top ten take about 1.6%. Separately, the same data were catalogued under a study of yellow fever vaccine responses in identical twins. That paper notes: Convergence reportedly seemed to mark part of the twins' vaccine T cell response, with personalization marking the rest.

Input material: PBMCs. The sequence was collected from a woman younger than 35 in good health.

The CDR3 is CASSYSTGAGANVLTF. In DNA, the CDR3 is TGTGCCAGCAGTTACTCGACAGGGGCTGGGGCCAACGTCCTGACTTTC. The V and J genes are TRBV6-5 and TRBJ2-6, with 8 bases matching TRBD1. This CDR3 is built from 16 residues. CDR1 MNHEY and CDR2 SVGAGI come from the germline V gene. After removal of 0 bases from V and 2 bases from J, the junction contained 0 bases not matched to a gene.